The 21 T cell receptor beta chains given below trace back to one sample, sequenced in a study of blood T cell repertoires in COVID-19. Assay: immunoSEQ multiplex PCR; the TCRdb copy retains only in-frame clones and omits some. This table has over 100,000 clones, roughly 90% appearing once. The material sequenced was peripheral blood. The receptors were gathered from a human donor in a cohort sampled during active COVID-19.

This chain joins TRBV10-2 and TRBJ2-3, with 7 nucleotides matching TRBD2. This CDR3 contains 11 residues. Germline V gives CDR1 WSHSY, CDR2 SAAADI. Losses at the gene ends were 6 bases for V and 6 bases for J; bases not matched to a gene: 0. The CDR3 spells CASRGGDTQYF. The DNA of the CDR3 is TGCGCCAGCAGGGGGGGGGATACGCAGTATTTT.

The V and J genes are TRBV13 and TRBJ2-3; 12 nucleotides match TRBD2. Germline CDR1 PRHDT, CDR2 FYEKMQ (reference sequence). The J segment lost 0 bases and the V segment lost 1 base, leaving 2 bases of the junction unmatched. This CDR3 comprises 17 residues. CDR3 sequence reads: CASSLALAGGSTDTQYF. In DNA, the CDR3 is TGTGCCAGCAGCTTAGCCCTAGCGGGAGGGAGCACAGATACGCAGTATTTT.

V gene TRBV7-9 combines with J gene TRBJ1-3, with 8 bases lining up with TRBD1. Germline V gives CDR1 SEHNR, CDR2 FQNEAQ (reference sequence). J gave up 5 bases and V 5 bases, and 2 bases lay outside the gene matches. The CDR3 runs 13 residues. The CDR3 nucleotides read TGTGCCAGCAGCGGACAGGGCCGAAACACCATATATTTT. Its translation: CASSGQGRNTIYF.

This chain links TRBV5-6 with TRBJ1-2; 8 bases are shared with TRBD1. After removal of 0 bases from V and 6 bases from J, the junction contained 4 bases not matched to a gene. Looked up from germline, CDR1 is SGHDT and CDR2 is YYEEEE. CDR3 length: 14 residues. For the CDR3, the DNA is TGTGCCAGCAGCTTGGCACAGGGGGTCAATGGCTACACCTTC. The encoded protein is CASSLAQGVNGYTF.

V is TRBV2 and J is TRBJ1-1; D is ambiguous. The CDR3 covers 15 residues. The V end was cut by 3 bases, the J end by 0 bases, with 11 bases between. Germline values: CDR1 SNHLY, CDR2 FYNNEI. DNA of the CDR3: TGTGCCAGCAGTGACGGTACCTTAATGAACACTGAAGCTTTCTTT. Translation: CASSDGTLMNTEAFF.

CDR3 sequence reads: CASKVSRDTGELFF. DNA for the CDR3: TGTGCCAGCAAAGTGTCACGGGACACCGGGGAGCTGTTTTTT. The chain recombines TRBV6-5 with TRBJ2-2; D unresolved. Germline CDR1 reads MNHEY; CDR2 reads SVGAGI. Trimming removed 7 bases at V and 3 bases at J, with 12 bases between. The length of the CDR3 is 14 residues.

The chain combines TRBV19 with TRBJ2-1; D is perhaps TRBD1 (5 bases). Germline CDR1 is LNHDA and CDR2 is SQIVND (reference sequence). This CDR3 has 13 amino acids. V was pared by 2 bases and J by 5 bases, with 7 bases between. CDR3 in DNA: TGTGCCAGTAGTATAAGACAGCACAATGAGCAGTTCTTC. Its translation: CASSIRQHNEQFF.

The chain employs TRBV15 and TRBJ1-5; 8 bases align to TRBD1. The CDR3 totals 14 residues. The V and J ends lost 8 bases and 8 bases, in that order; junction bases with no gene match: 11. CDR1 and CDR2 from the germline V gene are LNHNV and YYDKDF (reference sequence). CDR3 sequence reads: CATGLDRVREPQHF. Written as DNA, the CDR3 is TGTGCCACCGGACTGGACAGGGTAAGGGAGCCCCAGCATTTT.

This clone was counted at least ten times. The chain employs TRBV24-1 and TRBJ2-7; the D gene is possibly TRBD1 (5 bases). The germline V gene encodes CDR1 KGHDR and CDR2 SFDVKD. With 6 bases removed from V and 5 bases from J, the gap between germline ends came to 13 bases. This CDR3 contains 13 residues. DNA of the CDR3: TGTGCCACCAGTACCGCAGGGATGGACGAGCAGTACTTC. Protein: CATSTAGMDEQYF.

The V gene is TRBV4-1, the J gene TRBJ1-2, with D perhaps TRBD1 (5 bases). CDR3 length: 12 residues. Trimming took 4 bases from V and 4 from J, leaving 7 bases between them. The V gene's germline CDR1 is MGHRA and CDR2 YSYEKL. The CDR3 reads CASSPGGYGYTF. CDR3 nucleotide sequence: TGCGCCAGCAGCCCGGGGGGCTATGGCTACACCTTC.

This clone was detected ten times or more. The chain has TRBV7-9 and TRBJ2-7; 8 bases fit TRBD1. This CDR3 has 12 amino acids. V shed 5 bases and J 8 bases; nucleotides not matched to a gene: 5. The germline V gene has CDR1 SEHNR and CDR2 FQNEAQ (reference sequence). The CDR3, as DNA: TGTGCCAGCAGCCCTACAGGGGGTAAGCAGTACTTC. Its protein is CASSPTGGKQYF.

This CDR3 reads CASSQGTVDYGYTF. The DNA of the CDR3 is TGCGCCAGCAGCCAAGGGACAGTCGACTATGGCTACACCTTC. The V gene is TRBV4-3, the J gene TRBJ1-2; the D gene is possibly TRBD1 (6 bases). Trimming took 1 base from V and 3 from J, leaving 9 bases between them. The CDR3 consists of 14 residues. Germline V gene data show CDR1 as LGHNA and CDR2 as YSLEER.

The chain joins TRBV9 to TRBJ2-1, with 7 bases matching TRBD1. With 3 bases clipped from V and 2 bases from J, the junction kept 14 bases outside the gene matches. CDR3 length: 18 residues. CDR1 is SGDLS and CDR2 is YYNGEE in the germline V gene. This CDR3 is CASSGGTVGMGPYNEQFF. CDR3 nucleotides: TGTGCCAGCAGCGGAGGGACAGTGGGGATGGGGCCCTACAATGAGCAGTTCTTC.

This chain joins TRBV6-2 or TRBV6-3 and TRBJ2-7; TRBD1 aligns across 7 bases. V lost 3 bases and J lost 5; bases outside the gene matches: 4. From germline, CDR1 is MNHEY and CDR2 SVGEGT. The CDR3 loop spans 13 amino acids. CDR3 region: CASSYNRGHEQYF. The CDR3 DNA is TGTGCCAGCAGTTATAACAGGGGCCACGAGCAGTACTTC.

This clone was found once. V usage is TRBV2 and J usage is TRBJ2-1, with TRBD2 identical over 14 bases. Germline V CDR1 and CDR2: SNHLY, FYNNEI. CDR3 length: 15 amino acids. V shed 6 bases, J shed 8 bases, and the junction held 6 bases outside the gene matches. CDR3 DNA: TGTGCCAGCAGCAGGGGACTAGCGGGAGTTGATGAGCAGTTCTTC. Its protein is CASSRGLAGVDEQFF.

The CDR3 DNA is TGCGCCAGCAGCTTGGGTCTAGCGGGGGGTTCGAACACCGGGGAGCTGTTTTTT. Translated, it gives CASSLGLAGGSNTGELFF. The V gene is TRBV5-1, the J gene TRBJ2-2; 11 bases are shared with TRBD2. The CDR3 spans 18 residues. V was clipped by 0 bases and J by 0 bases; unmatched bases: 4. Germline CDR1 SGHRS, CDR2 YFSETQ. The full variable domain, in which reference TRBV5-1 and TRBJ2-2 provide the parts outside the CDR3, is KAGVTQTPRYLIKTRGQQVTLSCSPISGHRSVSWYQQTPGQGLQFLFEYFSETQRNKGNFPGRFSGRQFSNSRSEMNVSTLELGDSALYLCASSLGLAGGSNTGELFFGEGSRLTVL.

The V call is TRBV4-1, the J call TRBJ2-7, with 12 bases aligning to TRBD2. The trim removed 3 bases at V and 0 bases at J, leaving 9 bases unmatched. Germline V lookup: CDR1 MGHRA, CDR2 YSYEKL. The CDR3 has 18 amino acids. The CDR3 loop is CASSHGLAGGTLSYEQYF. As DNA, the CDR3 is TGCGCCAGCAGCCACGGCCTAGCGGGAGGGACGCTCTCCTACGAGCAGTACTTC.

The chain joins TRBV4-2 to TRBJ1-1; D is uncertain. The CDR3 length is 13 residues. V lost 4 bases and J 4 bases, leaving 10 bases between the germline ends. The germline gives CDR1 LGHNA, CDR2 YNFKEQ. The CDR3 is CASSPAVGTEAFF. CDR3 nucleotide sequence: TGTGCCAGCAGCCCGGCGGTGGGCACTGAAGCTTTCTTT.

This chain joins TRBV5-6 and TRBJ1-2; 8 nucleotides align to TRBD1. Germline lookup yields CDR1 SGHDT and CDR2 YYEEEE. This CDR3 comprises 17 residues. The V gene end was trimmed by 4 bases and the J gene end by 4 bases; junction bases not matched to a gene: 15. The CDR3 DNA sequence: TGTGCCAGCAGCCCGACAGGGGTTGGTATTTTAGGCTATGGCTACACCTTC. It encodes CASSPTGVGILGYGYTF.

V usage is TRBV7-9 and J usage is TRBJ2-7; D is perhaps TRBD1 (6 bases). This CDR3 comprises 16 residues. CDR1 and CDR2 from the germline V gene are SEHNR and FQNEAQ (reference sequence). The V gene lost 3 bases and the J gene lost 0 bases, with 15 bases spanning the gap. CDR3 coding DNA: TGTGCCAGCAGCTTTTGGACAGTCTACACCTCCTACGAGCAGTACTTC. Translated: CASSFWTVYTSYEQYF.

V usage is TRBV5-4 and J usage is TRBJ2-3; TRBD2 matches 8 bases. With V trimmed by 1 base and J by 1 base, 2 bases remained unmatched. The CDR3 has 15 residues. Germline CDR1 is SGHNT and CDR2 is YYREEE (reference sequence). The CDR3 region is CASSLWRGGTDTQYF. The CDR3 nucleotides are TGTGCCAGCAGCTTGTGGCGGGGGGGCACAGATACGCAGTATTTT.